This passage covers 27 T cell receptor beta chains from one sample sequenced in a study of T cell repertoires in cytomegalovirus infection. TCRdb used MiXCR to reprocess the reads, holding one entry per CDR3 protein. The table records around 140,000 distinct CDR3 sequences, roughly 6% of them present only once. The sample was PBMCs. The receptors stem from a human donor in good health (CMV status not recorded). Some clones in this sample may be carry-over from other donors' samples.

This clonotype turned up a few times. The chain links TRBV10-3 to TRBJ2-5; no definite D call. The CDR3 has 11 amino acids. Germline loops: CDR1 ENHRY, CDR2 SYGVKD. V was clipped by 2 bases and J by 5 bases, with 3 bases between them. This CDR3 is CAISERETQYF. The CDR3 region has the DNA TGTGCCATCAGTGAGAGGGAGACCCAGTACTTC.

Many counts were recorded for this clonotype. The rearrangement joins TRBV19 to TRBJ2-1, with D possibly matching TRBD1 (6 bases). The V gene's germline CDR1 is LNHDA and CDR2 SQIVND (reference sequence). CDR3 length equals 16 residues. V was clipped by 5 bases and J by 5 bases, with 19 bases between them. CDR3 sequence (DNA): TGTGCCAGTAGTGTCAGCAGGGGCATGGGAGACAATGAGCAGTTCTTC. Its translation is CASSVSRGMGDNEQFF.

This clonotype came up many times. This chain uses TRBV6-6 with TRBJ1-1; D is ambiguous. The V gene lost 5 bases and the J gene lost 4 bases, with 8 bases spanning the gap. Per the germline V gene, CDR1 is MNHNY and CDR2 is SVGAGI (reference sequence). This CDR3 is 12 amino acids long. The CDR3 protein is CASSQQSTEAFF. The CDR3 nucleotides are TGTGCCAGCAGTCAGCAGAGCACTGAAGCTTTCTTT.

In this sample, this clonotype turned up many times. This chain links TRBV7-2 with TRBJ2-5, with TRBD2 identical over 11 bases. The CDR3 extends over 16 amino acids. Germline V gene lookup returns CDR1 SGHTA and CDR2 FQGNSA. Trimming cost V 5 bases and J 2 bases; bases outside gene matches: 7. CDR3 in DNA: TGTGCCAGCAGCGCAATAGCGGGGGGGACTCAAGAGACCCAGTACTTC. Its translation is CASSAIAGGTQETQYF.

This clonotype was detected many times. This chain links TRBV7-2 with TRBJ2-1, with D hard to call. In germline, CDR1 is SGHTA, CDR2 FQGNSA. V was shortened by 5 bases and J by 5 bases, with 7 bases between the two germline ends. This CDR3 comprises 12 residues. CDR3 region: CASSLRDNEQFF. CDR3 bases: TGTGCCAGCAGCCTTAGAGACAATGAGCAGTTCTTC.

This clonotype was seen just once. This clone may be a read error of a much larger clone one base away. The rearrangement uses TRBV5-1 and TRBJ2-3; TRBD1 agrees at 10 bases. With the DNA end fitting TRBJ1-5 better, the J assignment may be wrong. The germline gives CDR1 SGHRS, CDR2 YFSETQ. This CDR3 is built from 17 residues. CDR3 residues: CASSPDRTGGRTDTQHF. CDR3 in DNA: TGCGCCAGCAGCCCAGACCGGACAGGGGGTAGGACAGATACGCAGCATTTT.

In its sample, this clonotype was seen many times. The chain employs TRBV7-2 and TRBJ2-1, with 13 nucleotides matching TRBD2. After removal of 5 bases from V and 10 bases from J, the junction contained 11 bases not matched to a gene. Germline V gives CDR1 SGHTA, CDR2 FQGNSA. The length of the CDR3 is 16 residues. CDR3 in DNA: TGTGCCAGCAGCATCACTAGCGGGGGGGCTGGGTCGGAGCAGTTCTTC. Encoded protein: CASSITSGGAGSEQFF. Combining the CDR3 with reference TRBV7-2 and TRBJ2-1 gives the whole variable domain GAGVSQSPSNKVTEKGKDVELRCDPISGHTALYWYRQSLGQGLEFLIYFQGNSAPDKSGLPSDRFSAERTGGSVSTLTIQRTQQEDSAVYLCASSITSGGAGSEQFFGPGTRLTVL.

This clonotype has just a few counts. The chain has TRBV29-1 and TRBJ1-2; 9 bases are shared with TRBD1. Germline CDR1 SQVTM, CDR2 ANQGSEA. J lost 3 bases, V lost 4 bases, and 3 bases had no gene match. This CDR3 region has 13 residues. CDR3 region: CSVADRGDYGYTF. CDR3 nucleotides: TGCAGCGTTGCGGACAGGGGCGACTATGGCTACACCTTC.

This clonotype was found a few times. This chain joins TRBV6-5 and TRBJ1-1; 10 nucleotides agree with TRBD1. This CDR3 spans 17 amino acids. Germline V lookup: CDR1 MNHEY, CDR2 SVGAGI. V lost 5 bases and J lost 1; bases outside the gene matches: 10. This CDR3 reads CASSRQGAVGGNTEAFF. The CDR3 region has the DNA TGTGCCAGCAGTAGACAGGGGGCGGTGGGGGGGAACACTGAAGCTTTCTTT.

This clonotype showed up many times. This chain joins TRBV11-2 and TRBJ1-1; tentative D call: TRBD1 (6 bases). The CDR3 spans 16 residues. The germline gives CDR1 SGHAT, CDR2 FQNNGV. The V end was cut by 5 bases, the J end by 3 bases, with 19 bases between. The CDR3 coding sequence is TGTGCCAGCAGCCGAAAGCTCAGGGGCGGAGACACTGAAGCTTTCTTT. It translates to CASSRKLRGGDTEAFF.

This clonotype has just a few counts. The rearrangement joins TRBV20-1 to TRBJ2-1, with D uncertain. The CDR3 consists of 17 residues. Germline assignment: CDR1 DFQATT and CDR2 SNEGSKA (reference sequence). V dropped 1 base and J dropped 0 bases, with 16 bases sitting between them. The CDR3 protein is CSARAATQPISYNEQFF. CDR3 bases: TGCAGTGCTAGAGCGGCTACCCAACCCATCTCCTACAATGAGCAGTTCTTC.

This clonotype was picked up many times. The chain combines TRBV7-3 with TRBJ2-7, with 7 bases identical to TRBD1. CDR3 length: 12 amino acids. V lost 5 bases, J lost 6 bases, and 4 bases stayed unmatched. The germline CDR1 and CDR2 sequences are SGHTA and FQGTGA. The CDR3 DNA sequence: TGTGCCAGCAGCCAACCAGGGGGCGAGCAGTACTTC. Protein sequence: CASSQPGGEQYF.

This clonotype was observed many times. The J gene is TRBJ1-2, the V gene TRBV7-3; D is perhaps TRBD1 (5 bases). The germline gives CDR1 SGHTA, CDR2 FQGTGA. The CDR3 contains 14 residues. The V end lost 1 base, the J end lost 4 bases, and 10 bases lay between the germline ends. The CDR3 spells CASSLNSGGYGYTF. CDR3 nucleotide sequence: TGTGCCAGCAGCTTAAATTCGGGGGGCTATGGCTACACCTTC.

This clonotype has ten or more counts. The chain joins TRBV20-1 to TRBJ2-7, with TRBD2 matching over 8 bases. Germline V gene sequence: CDR1 DFQATT, CDR2 SNEGSKA (reference sequence). The V and J ends lost 3 bases and 6 bases, in that order; junction bases with no gene match: 7. The CDR3 is 13 residues long. This CDR3 is CSASRGGTPEQYF. CDR3 sequence (DNA): TGCAGTGCTAGCCGGGGGGGCACTCCCGAGCAGTACTTC.

At least ten counts were recorded for this clonotype. This chain joins TRBV28 and TRBJ2-5; D ambiguous. Germline V lookup: CDR1 MDHEN, CDR2 SYDVKM. V lost 6 bases to trimming and J lost 3 bases, with 11 bases between them. The CDR3 consists of 13 residues. The CDR3 coding sequence is TGTGCCAGCAGCCGCGGACGAGAAGAGACCCAGTACTTC. Protein: CASSRGREETQYF.

This rearrangement joins TRBV14 to TRBJ2-5; weak D call: TRBD2 (7 bases). CDR1 is SGHDN and CDR2 is FVKESK in the germline V gene. The V end was cut by 4 bases, the J end by 2 bases, with 23 bases between. The CDR3 is made up of 18 amino acids. The CDR3 is CASSRTRGGGPQQETQYF. DNA for the CDR3: TGTGCCAGCAGCCGCACCAGAGGGGGGGGGCCCCAGCAAGAGACCCAGTACTTC.

This clonotype has a count of ten or more. This sequence joins TRBV7-2 and TRBJ2-2; tentative D call: TRBD2 (5 bases). Germline V gene lookup returns CDR1 SGHTA and CDR2 FQGNSA. The CDR3 has 14 residues. V dropped 5 bases and J dropped 4 bases, with 11 bases sitting between them. The CDR3 spells CASSGSVSTGELFF. The CDR3 DNA reads TGTGCCAGCAGCGGTAGCGTTTCCACCGGGGAGCTGTTTTTT.

This chain joins TRBV29-1 and TRBJ1-1, with D perhaps matching TRBD1 (5 bases). V shed 4 bases and J shed 3 bases, with 9 bases lying between them. Germline CDR1 reads SQVTM; CDR2 reads ANQGSEA. The CDR3 is 12 amino acids. The CDR3: CSVVQGYTEAFF. DNA of the CDR3: TGCAGCGTTGTTCAGGGTTACACTGAAGCTTTCTTT.

This clonotype showed up many times. The chain employs TRBV7-8 and TRBJ2-2; a possible D gene is TRBD2 (9 bases). V dropped 6 bases and J dropped 4 bases, with 27 bases sitting between them. CDR3 length: 19 amino acids. In germline, CDR1 is SGHVS, CDR2 FQNEAQ. CDR3 loop: CASSHRGSASGAITGELFF. The CDR3 nucleotides are TGTGCCAGCAGTCACAGGGGGAGCGCTAGCGGGGCGATCACCGGGGAGCTGTTTTTT.

This clonotype was seen repeatedly, ten times or more. V usage is TRBV7-9 and J usage is TRBJ1-2; possibly TRBD1 for D (5 bases). The germline V gene has CDR1 SEHNR and CDR2 FQNEAQ (reference sequence). The CDR3 length is 12 residues. Trimming took off 3 bases at V and 7 bases at J, with 9 bases between the two ends. The CDR3 spells CASSFPGAGYTF. CDR3 DNA: TGTGCCAGCAGCTTCCCCGGGGCTGGCTACACCTTC.

There are a few counts of this clonotype. The CDR3 region is CASSLLGITISGNTIYF. CDR3 bases: TGTGCCAGCAGCTTGCTTGGGATTACAATCTCTGGAAACACCATATATTTT. The chain joins TRBV7-8 to TRBJ1-3; D not certain. CDR3 size: 17 residues. The germline CDR1 and CDR2 sequences are SGHVS and FQNEAQ. V lost 3 bases to trimming and J lost 0 bases, with 15 bases between them.

This clonotype was picked up one time. CDR3 loop: CASSQELGGYTF. The CDR3 DNA follows: TGTGCCAGCAGCCAAGAGCTTGGGGGCTACACCTTC. The rearrangement uses TRBV14 and TRBJ1-2, with D hard to call. CDR1 is SGHDN, CDR2 FVKESK, per germline. V was cut by 0 bases and J by 8 bases, with 7 bases left in between. This CDR3 comprises 12 residues. Full variable domain (outside the CDR3, taken from reference TRBV14 and TRBJ1-2): EAGVTQFPSHSVIEKGQTVTLRCDPISGHDNLYWYRRVMGKEIKFLLHFVKESKQDESGMPNNRFLAERTGGTYSTLKVQPAELEDSGVYFCASSQELGGYTFGSGTRLTVV.

This clonotype was seen ten or more times. This chain connects TRBV29-1 to TRBJ2-1, with 14 bases matching TRBD2. Germline lookup yields CDR1 SQVTM and CDR2 ANQGSEA. V lost 7 bases to trimming and J lost 7 bases; unmatched junction nucleotides: 6. The CDR3 runs 14 residues. This CDR3 reads CSGQTSGGANEQFF. The CDR3 DNA sequence: TGCAGCGGCCAGACTAGCGGGGGGGCAAATGAGCAGTTCTTC.

Ten or more counts support this clonotype. The gene calls are TRBV11-3 and TRBJ2-5; 10 bases align to TRBD2. The CDR3 length is 17 residues. V was clipped by 5 bases and J by 0 bases; unmatched bases: 9. CDR1 and CDR2 (germline): SGHNT, YENEEA. CDR3 sequence: CASSRRSGGADQETQYF. CDR3 bases: TGTGCCAGCAGCCGCAGGAGCGGGGGGGCTGACCAAGAGACCCAGTACTTC.

The chain recombines TRBV12-5 with TRBJ1-5; D gene ambiguous. The CDR3 covers 14 residues. CDR1 LGHNT and CDR2 FRNRAP come from the germline V gene. Trimming pared 6 bases from V and 3 bases from J, leaving 12 bases between. CDR3 loop: CASGAGSPNQPQHF. Here the CDR3 DNA reads TGTGCTAGTGGAGCCGGGAGCCCCAATCAGCCCCAGCATTTT.

This clonotype was counted between two and nine times. The CDR3 coding sequence is TGCAGTGCTAGAGATCCACCCGAAGGCTACACCTTC. Amino acids: CSARDPPEGYTF. The chain combines TRBV20-1 with TRBJ1-2; D unclear. Germline CDR1 reads DFQATT; CDR2 reads SNEGSKA (reference sequence). V was pared by 0 bases and J by 8 bases, with 10 bases between. The CDR3 has 12 amino acids.

This clonotype was counted ten times or more. The genes are TRBV7-2 and TRBJ1-1; a weak D match, TRBD1 (5 bases). V was clipped by 2 bases and J by 11 bases, with 15 bases between them. The CDR3 length is 13 residues. Germline-derived CDR1 and CDR2 are SGHTA and FQGNSA. CDR3 in DNA: TGTGCCAGCAGCTTAAATCCCGGGGACGCTGCTTTCTTT. This translates into CASSLNPGDAAFF. Full variable domain (missing parts from reference TRBV7-2 and TRBJ1-1): GAGVSQSPSNKVTEKGKDVELRCDPISGHTALYWYRQSLGQGLEFLIYFQGNSAPDKSGLPSDRFSAERTGGSVSTLTIQRTQQEDSAVYLCASSLNPGDAAFFGQGTRLTVV.